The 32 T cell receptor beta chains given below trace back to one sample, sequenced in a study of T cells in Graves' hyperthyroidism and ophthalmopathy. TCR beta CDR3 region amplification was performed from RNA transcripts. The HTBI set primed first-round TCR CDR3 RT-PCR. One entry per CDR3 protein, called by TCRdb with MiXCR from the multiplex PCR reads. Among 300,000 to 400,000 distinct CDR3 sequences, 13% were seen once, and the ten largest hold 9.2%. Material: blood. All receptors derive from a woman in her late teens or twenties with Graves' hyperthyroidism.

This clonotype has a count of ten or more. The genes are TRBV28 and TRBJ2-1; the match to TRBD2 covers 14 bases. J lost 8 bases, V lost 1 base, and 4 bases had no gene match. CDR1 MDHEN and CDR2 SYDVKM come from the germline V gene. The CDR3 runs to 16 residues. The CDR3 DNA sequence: TGTGCCAGCAGTTTATCCGGGACTAGCGGGAGTTATGAGCAGTTCTTC. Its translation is CASSLSGTSGSYEQFF.

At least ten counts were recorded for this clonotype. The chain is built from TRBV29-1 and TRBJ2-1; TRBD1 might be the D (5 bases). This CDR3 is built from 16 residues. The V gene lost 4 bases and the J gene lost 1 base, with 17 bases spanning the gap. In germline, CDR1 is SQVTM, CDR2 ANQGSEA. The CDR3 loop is CSVVWLATGSYNEQFF. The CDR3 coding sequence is TGCAGCGTTGTGTGGTTGGCAACAGGATCCTACAATGAGCAGTTCTTC.

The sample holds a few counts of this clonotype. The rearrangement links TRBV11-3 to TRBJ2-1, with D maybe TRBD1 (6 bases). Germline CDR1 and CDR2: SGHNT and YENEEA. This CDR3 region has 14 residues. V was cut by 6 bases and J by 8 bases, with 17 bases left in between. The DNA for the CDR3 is TGTGCCAGCAGTACCGCCTTACAGGGCCATGAGCAGTTCTTC. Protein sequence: CASSTALQGHEQFF.

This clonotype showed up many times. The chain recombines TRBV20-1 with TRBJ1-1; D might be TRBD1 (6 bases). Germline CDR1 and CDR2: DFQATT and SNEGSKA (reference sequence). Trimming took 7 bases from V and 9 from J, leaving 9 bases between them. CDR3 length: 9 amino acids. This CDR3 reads CSGRDKAFF. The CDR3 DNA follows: TGCAGTGGCCGGGACAAAGCTTTCTTT.

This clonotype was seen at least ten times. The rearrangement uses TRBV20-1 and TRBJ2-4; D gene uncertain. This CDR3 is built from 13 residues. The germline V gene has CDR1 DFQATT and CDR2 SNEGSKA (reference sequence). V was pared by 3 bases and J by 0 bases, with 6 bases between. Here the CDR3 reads CSARSLAKNIQYF. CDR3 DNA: TGCAGTGCTAGGAGCCTAGCCAAAAACATTCAGTACTTC.

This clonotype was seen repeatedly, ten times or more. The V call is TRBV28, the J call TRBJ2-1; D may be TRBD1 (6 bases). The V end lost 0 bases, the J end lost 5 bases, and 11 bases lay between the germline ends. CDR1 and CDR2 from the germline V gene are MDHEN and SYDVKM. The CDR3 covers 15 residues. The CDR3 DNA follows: TGTGCCAGCAGTTTATGGGGGGCGCGGGACAATGAGCAGTTCTTC. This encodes CASSLWGARDNEQFF.

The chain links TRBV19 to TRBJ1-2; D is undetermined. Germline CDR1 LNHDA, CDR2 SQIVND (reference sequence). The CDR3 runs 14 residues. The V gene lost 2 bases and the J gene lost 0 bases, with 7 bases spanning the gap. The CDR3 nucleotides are TGTGCCAGTAGTATAAGTACCACTAACTATGGCTACACCTTC. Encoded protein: CASSISTTNYGYTF.

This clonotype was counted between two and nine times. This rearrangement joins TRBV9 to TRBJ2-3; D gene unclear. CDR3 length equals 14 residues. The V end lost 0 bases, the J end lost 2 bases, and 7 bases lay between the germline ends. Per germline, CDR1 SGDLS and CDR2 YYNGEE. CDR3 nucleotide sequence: TGTGCCAGCAGCGTAGAACACCACACAGATACGCAGTATTTT. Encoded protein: CASSVEHHTDTQYF.

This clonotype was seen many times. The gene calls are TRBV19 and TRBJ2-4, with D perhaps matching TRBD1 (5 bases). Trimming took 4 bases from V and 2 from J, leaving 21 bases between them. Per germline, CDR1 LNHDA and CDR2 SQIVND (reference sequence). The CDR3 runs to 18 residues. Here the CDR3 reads CASSTWDGPGRSKNIQYF. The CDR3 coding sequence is TGTGCCAGTAGTACATGGGATGGGCCAGGGCGGTCCAAAAACATTCAGTACTTC.

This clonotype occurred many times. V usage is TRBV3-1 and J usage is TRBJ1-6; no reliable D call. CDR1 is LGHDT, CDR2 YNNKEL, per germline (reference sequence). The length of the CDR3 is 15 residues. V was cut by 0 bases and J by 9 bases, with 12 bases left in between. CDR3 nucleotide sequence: TGTGCCAGCAGCCAAGATGTTTCGGCAGGTTCACCCCTCCACTTT. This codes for CASSQDVSAGSPLHF.

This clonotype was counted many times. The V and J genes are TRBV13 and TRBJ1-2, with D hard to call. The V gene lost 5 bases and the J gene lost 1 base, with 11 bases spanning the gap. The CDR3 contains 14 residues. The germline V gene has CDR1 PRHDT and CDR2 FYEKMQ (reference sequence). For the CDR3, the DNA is TGTGCCAGCAGCCTGACTATTCATAACTATGGCTACACCTTC. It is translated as CASSLTIHNYGYTF.

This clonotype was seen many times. CDR3 residues: CASSLRPGTGGYGQYF. The CDR3 nucleotides are TGTGCCAGCAGTTTAAGACCCGGGACAGGGGGATATGGGCAGTACTTC. The rearrangement joins TRBV12-3 or TRBV12-4 to TRBJ2-7, with 11 nucleotides matching TRBD1. This CDR3 is built from 16 residues. Trimming removed 2 bases from V and 9 bases from J; junction bases left unmatched: 12.

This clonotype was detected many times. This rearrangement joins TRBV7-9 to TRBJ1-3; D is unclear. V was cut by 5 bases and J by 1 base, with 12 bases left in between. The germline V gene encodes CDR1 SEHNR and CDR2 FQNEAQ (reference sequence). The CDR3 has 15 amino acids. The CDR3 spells CASSLNRGSGNTIYF. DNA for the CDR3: TGTGCCAGCAGCCTTAATCGGGGTTCTGGAAACACCATATATTTT.

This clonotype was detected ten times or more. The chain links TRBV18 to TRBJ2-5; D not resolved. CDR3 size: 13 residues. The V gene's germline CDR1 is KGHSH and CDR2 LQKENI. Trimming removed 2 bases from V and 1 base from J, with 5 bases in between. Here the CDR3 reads CASSPGLQETQYF. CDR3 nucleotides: TGTGCCAGCTCACCAGGGCTCCAAGAGACCCAGTACTTC.

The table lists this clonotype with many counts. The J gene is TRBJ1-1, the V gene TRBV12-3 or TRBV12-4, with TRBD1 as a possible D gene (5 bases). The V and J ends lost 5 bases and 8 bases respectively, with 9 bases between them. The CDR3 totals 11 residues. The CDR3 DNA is TGTGCCAGCAGTCCAAGGACAGAAGCTTTCTTT. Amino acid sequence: CASSPRTEAFF.

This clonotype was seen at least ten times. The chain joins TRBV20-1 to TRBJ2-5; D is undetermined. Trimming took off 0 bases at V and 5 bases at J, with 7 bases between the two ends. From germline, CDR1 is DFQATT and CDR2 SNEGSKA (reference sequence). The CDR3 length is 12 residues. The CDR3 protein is CSARDFGETQYF. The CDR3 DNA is TGCAGTGCTAGAGATTTCGGGGAGACCCAGTACTTC.

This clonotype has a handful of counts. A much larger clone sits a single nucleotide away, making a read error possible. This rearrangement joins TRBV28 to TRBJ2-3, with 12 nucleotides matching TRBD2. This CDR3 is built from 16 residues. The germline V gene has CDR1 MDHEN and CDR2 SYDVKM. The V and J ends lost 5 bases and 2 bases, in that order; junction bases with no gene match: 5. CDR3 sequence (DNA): TGTGCCAGCAGTACCCCTAGCGGGAGGGACACAGATACGCAGTATTTT. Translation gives CASSTPSGRDTDTQYF.

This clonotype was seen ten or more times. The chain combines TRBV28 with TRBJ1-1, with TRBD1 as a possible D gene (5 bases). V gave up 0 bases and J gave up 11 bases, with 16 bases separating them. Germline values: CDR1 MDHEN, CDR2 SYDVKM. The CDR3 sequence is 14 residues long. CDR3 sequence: CASSLWTEVSGAFF. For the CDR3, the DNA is TGTGCCAGCAGTTTATGGACAGAGGTCAGTGGGGCTTTCTTT.

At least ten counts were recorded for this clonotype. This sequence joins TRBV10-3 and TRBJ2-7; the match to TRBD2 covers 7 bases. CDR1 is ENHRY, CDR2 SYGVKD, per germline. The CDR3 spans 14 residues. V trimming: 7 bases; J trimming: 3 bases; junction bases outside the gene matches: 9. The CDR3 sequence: CAIKMAGAIYEQYF. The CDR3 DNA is TGTGCCATCAAGATGGCGGGAGCGATCTACGAGCAGTACTTC.

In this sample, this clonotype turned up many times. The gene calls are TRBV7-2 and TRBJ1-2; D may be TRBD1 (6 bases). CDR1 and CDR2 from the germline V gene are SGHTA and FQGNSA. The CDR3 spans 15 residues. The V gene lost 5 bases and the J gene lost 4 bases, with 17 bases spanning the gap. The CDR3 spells CASSPGAQGGYGYTF. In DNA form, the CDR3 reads TGTGCCAGCAGCCCCGGTGCACAGGGCGGCTATGGCTACACCTTC. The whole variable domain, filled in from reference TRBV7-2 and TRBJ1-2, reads GAGVSQSPSNKVTEKGKDVELRCDPISGHTALYWYRQSLGQGLEFLIYFQGNSAPDKSGLPSDRFSAERTGGSVSTLTIQRTQQEDSAVYLCASSPGAQGGYGYTFGSGTRLTVV.

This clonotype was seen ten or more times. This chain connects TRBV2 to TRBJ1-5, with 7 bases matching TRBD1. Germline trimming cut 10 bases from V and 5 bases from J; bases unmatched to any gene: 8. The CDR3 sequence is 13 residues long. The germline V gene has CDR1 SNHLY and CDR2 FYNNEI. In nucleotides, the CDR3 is TGTGCCACGTCCCGCGACAGGGATCAGCCCCAGCATTTT. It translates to CATSRDRDQPQHF.

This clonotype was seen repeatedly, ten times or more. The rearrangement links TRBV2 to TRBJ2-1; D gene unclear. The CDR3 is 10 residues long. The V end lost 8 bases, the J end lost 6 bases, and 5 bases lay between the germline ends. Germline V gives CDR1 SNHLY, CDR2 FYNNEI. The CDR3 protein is CASGSNEQFF. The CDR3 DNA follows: TGTGCCAGCGGATCCAATGAGCAGTTCTTC.

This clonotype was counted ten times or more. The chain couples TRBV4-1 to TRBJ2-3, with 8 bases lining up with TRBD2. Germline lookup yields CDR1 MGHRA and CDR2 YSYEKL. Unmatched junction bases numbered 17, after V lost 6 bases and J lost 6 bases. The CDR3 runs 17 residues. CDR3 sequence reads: CASRSPGLGTGRDTQYF. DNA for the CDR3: TGCGCCAGCAGAAGCCCGGGACTAGGGACTGGAAGGGATACGCAGTATTTT.

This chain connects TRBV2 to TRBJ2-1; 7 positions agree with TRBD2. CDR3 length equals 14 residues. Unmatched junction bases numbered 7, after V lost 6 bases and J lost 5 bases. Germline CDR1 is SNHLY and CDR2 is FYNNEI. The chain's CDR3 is CASSLVLADNEQFF. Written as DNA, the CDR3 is TGTGCCAGCAGCCTCGTCCTAGCGGACAATGAGCAGTTCTTC.

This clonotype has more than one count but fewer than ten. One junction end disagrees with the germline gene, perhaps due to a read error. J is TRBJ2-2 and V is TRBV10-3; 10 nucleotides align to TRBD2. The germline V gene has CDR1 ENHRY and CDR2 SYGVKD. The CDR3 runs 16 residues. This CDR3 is CTIWPSGRFDTGELFF. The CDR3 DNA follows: TGTACCATCTGGCCTAGCGGGAGATTTGACACCGGGGAGCTGTTTTTT.

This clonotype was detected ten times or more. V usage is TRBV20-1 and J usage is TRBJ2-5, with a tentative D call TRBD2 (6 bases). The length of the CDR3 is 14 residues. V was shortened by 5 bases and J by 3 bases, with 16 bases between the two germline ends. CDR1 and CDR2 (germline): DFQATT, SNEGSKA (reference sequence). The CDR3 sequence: CSAPNVGGEETQYF. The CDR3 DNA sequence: TGCAGTGCTCCCAACGTAGGAGGGGAAGAGACCCAGTACTTC.

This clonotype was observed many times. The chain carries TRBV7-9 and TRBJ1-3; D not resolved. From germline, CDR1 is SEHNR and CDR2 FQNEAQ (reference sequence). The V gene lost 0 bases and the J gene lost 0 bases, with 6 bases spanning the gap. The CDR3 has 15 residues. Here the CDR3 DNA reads TGTGCCAGCAGCTTAGCCGAGAGCTCTGGAAACACCATATATTTT. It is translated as CASSLAESSGNTIYF.

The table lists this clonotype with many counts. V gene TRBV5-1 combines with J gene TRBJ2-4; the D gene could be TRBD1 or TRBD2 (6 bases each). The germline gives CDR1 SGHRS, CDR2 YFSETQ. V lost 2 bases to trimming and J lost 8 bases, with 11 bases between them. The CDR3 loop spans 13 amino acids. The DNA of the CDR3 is TGCGCCAGCAGCTTTGGGGGGCAGGACATTCAGTACTTC. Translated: CASSFGGQDIQYF.

The DNA of the CDR3 is TGTGCCAGCAGTGGACAGGGGGGGGTCGAGCAGTACTTC. It is translated as CASSGQGGVEQYF. This chain connects TRBV6-1 to TRBJ2-7; 9 bases match TRBD1. CDR1 and CDR2 from the germline V gene are MNHNS and SASEGT. CDR3 length: 13 amino acids. Trimming removed 4 bases from V and 6 bases from J; junction bases left unmatched: 4.

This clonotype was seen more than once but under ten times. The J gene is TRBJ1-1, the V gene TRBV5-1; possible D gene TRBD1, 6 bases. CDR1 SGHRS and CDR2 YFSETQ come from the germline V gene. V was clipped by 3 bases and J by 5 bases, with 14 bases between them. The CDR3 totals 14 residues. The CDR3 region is CASSSQGQGTEAFF. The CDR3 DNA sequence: TGCGCCAGCAGCTCCCAGGGGCAGGGGACTGAAGCTTTCTTT.

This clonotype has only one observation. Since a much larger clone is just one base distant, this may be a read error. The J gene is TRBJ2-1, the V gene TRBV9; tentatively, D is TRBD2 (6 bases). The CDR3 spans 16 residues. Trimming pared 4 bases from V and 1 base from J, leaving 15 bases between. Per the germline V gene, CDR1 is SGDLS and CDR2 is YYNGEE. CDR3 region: CASSPGLGHSYNEQFF. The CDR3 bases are TGTGCCAGCAGCCCGGGACTGGGTCATTCCTACAATGAGCAGTTCTTC.

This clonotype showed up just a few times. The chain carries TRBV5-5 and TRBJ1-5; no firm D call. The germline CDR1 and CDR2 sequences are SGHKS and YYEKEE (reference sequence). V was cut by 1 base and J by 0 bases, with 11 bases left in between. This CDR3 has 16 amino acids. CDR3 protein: CASSLKEGYSNQPQHF. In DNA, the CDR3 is TGTGCCAGCAGCTTGAAGGAGGGCTATAGCAATCAGCCCCAGCATTTT.